This T cell receptor (beta chain) was sequenced in a study of regulatory T cells in long-lasting Graves disease. Study results and caveats: TRBV28, TRBJ1-2 and TRBJ2-5 were favored in persistent disease. Persistent patients had more shared public clonotypes (about 2,800) than new patients (about 920).

This clonotype was found many times. As yet, its antigen is unknown. The time point here: newly diagnosed GD, antithyroid drugs for less than 3 months. Preparation of the TCR library used RNA extracted from PBMCs. It was American Thyroid Association guidelines that determined Graves' disease diagnosis. With iRepertoire HTBI primers and Arm-PCR of CDR3 regions, TCR beta libraries were built. TCRdb re-analysed the multiplex PCR reads in MiXCR, keeping a single row per CDR3 protein. The repertoire has about 470,000 distinct CDR3 sequences, about 15% of them found once; the top ten carry 16%. The trim removed 0 bases at V and 3 bases at J, leaving 2 bases unmatched. This CDR3 comprises 15 residues. CDR1 and CDR2 from the germline V gene are SGHTA and FQGTGA. This sample also belongs to another study, concerning T cells in Graves' hyperthyroidism and ophthalmopathy. That report notes: A model of 13 V-J features distinguished ophthalmopathy from stable hyperthyroidism.

V gene TRBV7-3 combines with J gene TRBJ2-7, with 10 bases identical to TRBD2. This clonotype was sampled from a woman aged 25 to 39 with Graves disease. The starting material was peripheral blood mononuclear cells (PBMCs), obtained at new diagnosis, from a patient treated with antithyroid drugs. The CDR3 bases are TGTGCCAGCAGCTTAACGGCTAGCGGGGGCTACGAGCAGTACTTC. Encoded protein: CASSLTASGGYEQYF. The full variable domain, with the rest looked up from reference TRBV7-3 and TRBJ2-7, is GAGVSQTPSNKVTEKGKYVELRCDPISGHTALYWYRQSLGQGPEFLIYFQGTGAADDSGLPNDRFFAVRPEGSVSTLKIQRTERGDSAVYLCASSLTASGGYEQYFGPGTRLTVT.